The 5 T cell receptor beta chains presented below share a single source sample, sequenced in a study of blood T cell repertoires in COVID-19. Assay used: immunoSEQ multiplex PCR; TCRdb lists only in-frame clones, some missing. The table lists about 200,000 clones, 83% of them singletons. Sequenced input: PBMCs or T cells enriched from blood (not recorded which). These receptors originate from a woman in her forties or fifties who had been exposed to COVID-19.

The rearrangement uses TRBV7-2 and TRBJ2-1, with D perhaps TRBD2 (6 bases). V was clipped by 2 bases and J by 4 bases, with 12 bases between them. CDR3 size: 15 residues. From germline, CDR1 is SGHTA and CDR2 FQGNSA. The CDR3 protein is CASSLSRGWYNEQFF. The CDR3 DNA follows: TGTGCCAGCAGCTTATCGCGGGGTTGGTACAATGAGCAGTTCTTC.

The chain has TRBV5-1 and TRBJ1-1; D not certain. CDR1 and CDR2 (germline): SGHRS, YFSETQ. The CDR3 length is 12 residues. V lost 4 bases to trimming and J lost 8 bases, with 12 bases between them. CDR3: CASSLLGREAFF. CDR3 sequence (DNA): TGCGCCAGCAGCCTCCTCGGGAGAGAAGCTTTCTTT.

J is TRBJ2-3 and V is TRBV19; unclear D gene. This CDR3 is 13 amino acids long. The germline V gene has CDR1 LNHDA and CDR2 SQIVND (reference sequence). The V and J ends lost 5 bases and 2 bases respectively, with 8 bases between them. The CDR3 sequence: CASSGAHTDTQYF. CDR3 nucleotides: TGTGCCAGTAGTGGAGCCCACACAGATACGCAGTATTTT. The full variable domain, with the rest looked up from reference TRBV19 and TRBJ2-3, is DGGITQSPKYLFRKEGQNVTLSCEQNLNHDAMYWYRQDPGQGLRLIYYSQIVNDFQKGDIAEGYSVSREKKESFPLTVTSAQKNPTAFYLCASSGAHTDTQYFGPGTRLTVL.

This clone was seen only once. The rearrangement uses TRBV11-1 and TRBJ1-5; possible D gene TRBD1, 5 bases. Germline CDR1 reads SGHAT; CDR2 reads FQDESV (reference sequence). This CDR3 comprises 14 residues. Trimming stripped 2 bases from V and 7 bases from J, with 12 bases between. CDR3 sequence: CASSLSSQGQPQHF. CDR3 DNA sequence: TGTGCCAGCAGCTTATCATCCCAGGGACAGCCCCAGCATTTT.

The chain recombines TRBV28 with TRBJ1-1; TRBD1 is a possible D gene (6 bases). The CDR3 runs 14 residues. Trimming left V 7 bases short and J 2 bases short, with 14 bases between. Germline CDR1 reads MDHEN; CDR2 reads SYDVKM. CDR3 in amino acids: CASIPQGKNTEAFF. The CDR3 DNA follows: TGTGCCAGCATTCCTCAGGGGAAAAACACTGAAGCTTTCTTT. Based on the CDR3 plus reference TRBV28 and TRBJ1-1, the full variable domain is DVKVTQSSRYLVKRTGEKVFLECVQDMDHENMFWYRQDPGLGLRLIYFSYDVKMKEKGDIPEGYSVSREKKERFSLILESASTNQTSMYLCASIPQGKNTEAFFGQGTRLTVV.